The entry below gives a single T cell receptor beta chain sequence along with its context. Its antigen is unknown. Base qualities are not recorded, but no much larger clone differs from it by a single base. The CDR3 runs 15 amino acids, cysteine and phenylalanine included. Only the CDR3 region is kept as DNA, spanning 45 bases read in frame from base 1. The germline V end is reduced by 5 bases and the J end by 5 bases; junction bases left unmatched: 5. The germline V gene (reference sequence) yields SEHNR for CDR1 and FQNEAQ for CDR2. Using the deep immunoSEQ assay, multiplex PCR amplified TCR CDR3 regions from genomic DNA. Extracted genomic DNA from each cell subset was distributed evenly across all wells of several immunoSEQ 96-well plates, and each plate was treated as a replicate. For sorted subsets, roughly 200 ng of genomic DNA, equivalent to some 30,000 T cell genomes, went into each replicate PCR. The purified libraries were quantified using a Qubit 3.0 fluorometer, sized with a Bioanalyzer 2100, and then quantified again using the KAPA Library Quantification kit. Each immunoSEQ 96-well plate was sequenced on its own single-read 150-cycle Illumina NextSeq 550 flow cell. Regarding the original processing steps: Because the immunoSEQ output held only junctional sequences and lacked quality scores, the filtering could not match the filtering applied to full-length reads. To assign V/J genes and CDR3, sequences were annotated using PyIR, a Python wrapper for IgBLAST v1.9, with IMGT germline references. Any read was removed if the V/J assignment was weak (E-value above 1e-6), the CDR3 was missing, or the read contained stop codons, out-of-frame junctions, or ambiguous translated residues. V3J clonotypes were defined by identical inferred V gene, J gene, and CDR3 amino acid sequence. To compute the percentage overlap between repertoires, the number of shared unique clonotypes was divided by the size of the smaller repertoire. Repertoire richness was assessed with RTK rarefaction, the Chao1 estimator, and Recon v2.1 estimates of unobserved clonotypes. Generation probabilities for all TCRbeta clonotypes obtained by the gDNA method from a handful of donors were computed using OLGA. Here the immuneACCESS table is served through TCRdb, limited to in-frame sequences with V and J called. Missing clones are a known gap in these copies; in checked studies unresolved V genes cover under half, and the rest lacks a known reason. The DNA gave D and trimming, while V, J and clone size come from that table. This sample holds 2 million to 2.5 million clones; 80% to 95% were observed only once. The top ten clonotypes cover 0.3% to 0.4% of the sample.

This sample stems from a study of shared clonotypes between healthy human individuals (TCRdb year 2020). About the full investigation: A couple of women and three men aged 18 to 49 years were included in the cohort. Per donor, three plates each were used for CD4 naive and CD4 memory, two for CD8 naive, and one for CD8 memory. The study deeply sequenced blood TCR repertoires of about five healthy adults to estimate repertoire size and the extent of clonotype sharing between individuals. Libraries were prepared and TCR repertoires were sequenced by different laboratories using diverse techniques, in order to increase sequencing depth and limit assay-specific biases. Between about 0.85 and 9.5 billion PBMCs per donor were obtained by leukapheresis. Overall results and qualifications from the work: Based on pairwise subsampling, the degree of clonotype sharing among donors was expected to be affected by sequencing depth. Incomplete sequencing was indicated by rarefaction of sorted-subset datasets, despite the large sequencing depth. Estimated clonotype richness was generally larger for naive than for memory subsets. Higher generation probabilities were observed for clonotypes shared by all four sorted-subset donors than for non-shared clonotypes. Sampling was restricted to blood, and TCR repertoires in tissue are likely to differ from TCR repertoires in blood. When a handful of donors were compared, the shared fraction of clonotypes was roughly 5% for naive CD4, 3.5% to 4% for naive CD8, roughly 2.5% for memory CD4, and 0.4% for memory CD8. Because the study included only a small number of donors, the genetic and exposure-history diversity represented was limited.

The donors were healthy, HIV-negative adults who had no recently reported acute infections or vaccinations. Every donor was a Caucasian adult living in Nashville, Tennessee, USA. CD4+ T cells were enriched by magnetic negative selection, after which naive cells were positively selected on CD45RA and the negative fraction was taken as the memory subset. Blood was collected by leukapheresis, and PBMCs were isolated by Ficoll-Histopaque density gradient centrifugation and then cryopreserved in liquid nitrogen vapor phase. Analytical flow cytometry was used to check the purity and quantity of each magnetically sorted T cell population. Each sorted fraction had its genomic DNA isolated and then quantified by UV absorbance on a Nanodrop 2000c.

The material sequenced was naive CD4+ T cells from PBMCs. In the paper's terms, the cell subset or site label means: CD45RA+ positively selected. The TCR originated in a man younger than 30 in good health. Some clones in this sample may be carry-over from other donors' samples. The sequence is built from TRBV7-9 and TRBJ1-6, and 8 junction bases match TRBD1. The CDR3 loop reads CASSLGQADNSPLHF. The DNA sequence is given as TGTGCCAGCAGCCTGGGACAGGCAGATAATTCACCCCTCCACTTT.